Detailed here is one T cell receptor beta chain. Its cognate antigen is unknown. Researchers ran the PCR with 60 Vbeta and 13 Jbeta primers. Generated by immunoSEQ multiplex PCR, the TCRdb table keeps only in-frame clones and is missing some. Altogether some 120,000 clones are present, about three quarters being singletons, with the ten largest covering less than 15%. This record comes from a study of cytomegalovirus exposure and HLA in healthy donors. Across the study: Genotyping showed 81% of 398 donors falling in the Caucasian-associated ancestry cluster. Notes on the study in general: Analyses of presence/absence relied on an assumption of roughly uniform sequencing depth across donors. According to reports, the classifier identified cytomegalovirus status with high specificity and sensitivity.

Donors in the study were healthy people who gave bone marrow. The germline CDR1 and CDR2 sequences are SGHDN and FVKESK. The CDR3 is 13 amino acids. The V gene lost 4 bases and the J gene lost 5 bases, with 11 bases spanning the gap. Sequenced material: PBMCs. The receptor comes from an older woman in good health and CMV-seropositive. The rearrangement links TRBV14 to TRBJ2-5; weak D call: TRBD2 (6 bases). The CDR3 region is CASSPRRGETQYF. In DNA, the CDR3 is TGTGCCAGCAGCCCTAGGAGGGGTGAGACCCAGTACTTC.